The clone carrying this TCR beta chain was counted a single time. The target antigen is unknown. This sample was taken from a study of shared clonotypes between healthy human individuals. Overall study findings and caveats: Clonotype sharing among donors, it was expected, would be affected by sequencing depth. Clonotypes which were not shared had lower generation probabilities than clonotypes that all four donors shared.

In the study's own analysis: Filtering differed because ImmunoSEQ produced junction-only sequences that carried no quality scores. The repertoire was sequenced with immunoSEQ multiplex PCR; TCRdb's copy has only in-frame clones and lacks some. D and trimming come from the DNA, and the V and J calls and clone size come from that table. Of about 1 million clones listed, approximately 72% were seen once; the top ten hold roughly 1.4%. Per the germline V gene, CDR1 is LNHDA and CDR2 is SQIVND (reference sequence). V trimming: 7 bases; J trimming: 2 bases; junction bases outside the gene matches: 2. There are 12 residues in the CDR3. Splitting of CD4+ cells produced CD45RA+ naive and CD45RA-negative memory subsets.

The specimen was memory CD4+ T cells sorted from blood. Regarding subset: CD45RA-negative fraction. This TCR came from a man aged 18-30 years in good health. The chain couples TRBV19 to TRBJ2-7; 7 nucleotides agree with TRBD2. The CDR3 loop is CASTGTTYEQYF. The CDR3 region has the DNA TGTGCCAGTACAGGGACTACCTACGAGCAGTACTTC.